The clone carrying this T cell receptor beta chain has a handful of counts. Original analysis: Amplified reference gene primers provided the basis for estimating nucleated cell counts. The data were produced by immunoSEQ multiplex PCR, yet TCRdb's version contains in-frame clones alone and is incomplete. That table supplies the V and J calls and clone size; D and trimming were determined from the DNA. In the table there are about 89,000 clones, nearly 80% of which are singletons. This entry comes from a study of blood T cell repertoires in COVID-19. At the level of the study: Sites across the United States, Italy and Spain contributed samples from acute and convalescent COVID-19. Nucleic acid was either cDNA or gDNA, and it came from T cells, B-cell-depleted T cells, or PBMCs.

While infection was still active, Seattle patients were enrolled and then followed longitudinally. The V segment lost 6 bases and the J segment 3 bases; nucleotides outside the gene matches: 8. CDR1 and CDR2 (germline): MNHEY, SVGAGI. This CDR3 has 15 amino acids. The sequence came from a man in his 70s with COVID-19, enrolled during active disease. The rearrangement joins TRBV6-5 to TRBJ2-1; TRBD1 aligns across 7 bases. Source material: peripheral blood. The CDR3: CASSGTVTSYNEQFF. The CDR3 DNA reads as TGTGCCAGCAGCGGGACAGTAACTAGCTACAATGAGCAGTTCTTC.